These 17 T cell receptor beta chains were all obtained from the same sample, sequenced in a study of blood T cell repertoires in COVID-19. Profiling relied on immunoSEQ multiplex PCR, and the TCRdb table lists in-frame clones only, not all of them. The table lists about 170,000 clones, about four fifths of them singletons. Source material: peripheral blood. These receptors were taken from a man aged 35-49 years who had recovered from COVID-19.

This chain joins TRBV7-9 and TRBJ1-2, with D perhaps matching TRBD1 (5 bases). Germline CDR1 and CDR2: SEHNR and FQNEAQ (reference sequence). CDR3 size: 14 residues. V lost 1 base to trimming and J lost 7 bases, with 13 bases between them. The CDR3 is CASSLGVGDPGYTF. The CDR3 bases are TGTGCCAGCAGCTTAGGCGTAGGGGATCCTGGCTACACCTTC.

This clone was picked up one time. V usage is TRBV27 and J usage is TRBJ2-2, with D hard to call. The germline V and J ends were trimmed by 8 bases and 6 bases, with 4 bases remaining between them. The CDR3 contains 10 residues. CDR1 MNHEY and CDR2 SMNVEV come from the germline V gene (reference sequence). As DNA, the CDR3 is TGTGCCAGCCTTTCCGGGGAGCTGTTTTTT. Encoded protein: CASLSGELFF.

This rearrangement joins TRBV29-1 to TRBJ1-3; D is ambiguous. The CDR3 extends over 14 amino acids. V lost 4 bases, J lost 0 bases, and 10 bases lay in between. Germline-derived CDR1 and CDR2 are SQVTM and ANQGSEA. CDR3 loop: CSVVEGSSGNTIYF. CDR3 bases: TGCAGCGTTGTTGAGGGATCCTCTGGAAACACCATATATTTT.

This chain connects TRBV2 to TRBJ2-5; D unclear. Germline V gene data show CDR1 as SNHLY and CDR2 as FYNNEI. CDR3 size: 12 residues. V was shortened by 3 bases and J by 2 bases, with 4 bases between the two germline ends. CDR3 amino acids: CASSDLQETQYF. Here the CDR3 DNA reads TGTGCCAGCAGTGACCTACAAGAGACCCAGTACTTC.

The V call is TRBV5-6, the J call TRBJ2-1; maybe TRBD1 (7 bases). CDR1 SGHDT and CDR2 YYEEEE come from the germline V gene. The length of the CDR3 is 14 residues. The ends were cut back, 6 bases at V and 8 bases at J, with 18 bases in the middle. CDR3: CASNLQGGSDEQFF. The DNA of the CDR3 is TGTGCCAGCAACCTCCAGGGGGGATCGGATGAGCAGTTCTTC.

This sequence joins TRBV10-3 and TRBJ2-5, with 12 nucleotides matching TRBD2. V dropped 6 bases and J dropped 5; count of bases not matched to a gene: 7. The CDR3 runs to 15 residues. From germline, CDR1 is ENHRY and CDR2 SYGVKD. The CDR3 spells CAIRPRTSGAETQYF. In DNA form, the CDR3 reads TGTGCCATCAGGCCCCGGACTAGCGGGGCGGAGACCCAGTACTTC.

Notes on this clone: At one end, the junction sequence differs from germline, possibly due to a read error. CDR3 DNA: TGTGCCAGTAGTATGGGGACTGGCGGGGGGTACCAAGGGACCCAGTACTTC. Translated: CASSMGTGGGYQGTQYF. This chain joins TRBV19 and TRBJ2-5, with 8 bases that match TRBD2. The CDR3 is made up of 17 amino acids. Germline assignment: CDR1 LNHDA and CDR2 SQIVND (reference sequence). The full variable domain, with the rest looked up from reference TRBV19 and TRBJ2-5, is DGGITQSPKYLFRKEGQNVTLSCEQNLNHDAMYWYRQDPGQGLRLIYYSQIVNDFQKGDIAEGYSVSREKKESFPLTVTSAQKNPTAFYLCASSMGTGGGYQGTQYFGPGTRLLVL.

This chain joins TRBV11-2 and TRBJ2-3; 9 bases match TRBD2. V was pared by 2 bases and J by 2 bases, with 5 bases of the junction left unmatched. Looked up from germline, CDR1 is SGHAT and CDR2 is FQNNGV. The CDR3 has 16 residues. CDR3 in DNA: TGTGCCAGCAGCTTATATGCTAGCGGGGACACAGATACGCAGTATTTT. This codes for CASSLYASGDTDTQYF.

This rearrangement joins TRBV30 to TRBJ1-2; TRBD1 matches 8 bases. CDR3 length equals 13 residues. Unmatched junction bases numbered 9, after V lost 5 bases and J lost 7 bases. The germline CDR1 and CDR2 sequences are GTSNPN and SVGIG (reference sequence). DNA of the CDR3: TGTGCCTGGGACCAACAGGGGGTCGGTGGCTACACCTTC. Its protein is CAWDQQGVGGYTF.

By frequency in the sample, this clone is medium-sized. This chain uses TRBV27 with TRBJ2-1; the D gene is possibly TRBD2 (6 bases). V was shortened by 6 bases and J by 0 bases, with 15 bases between the two germline ends. The V gene's germline CDR1 is MNHEY and CDR2 SMNVEV (reference sequence). The CDR3 totals 16 residues. The CDR3: CASSTGTSSSYNEQFF. CDR3 coding DNA: TGTGCCAGCAGCACCGGGACTTCCAGCTCCTACAATGAGCAGTTCTTC.

This chain uses TRBV18 with TRBJ2-1; 9 bases are a match to TRBD2. The trim removed 3 bases at V and 7 bases at J, leaving 1 base unmatched. CDR3 length: 13 amino acids. CDR1 KGHSH and CDR2 LQKENI come from the germline V gene. This CDR3 is CASSPLAGNEQFF. The DNA for the CDR3 is TGTGCCAGCTCACCGCTAGCGGGAAATGAGCAGTTCTTC.

The chain combines TRBV9 with TRBJ2-5; unclear D gene. Germline CDR1 reads SGDLS; CDR2 reads YYNGEE. The CDR3 sequence is 12 residues long. Between the trimmed V and J ends, which lost 0 bases and 3 bases, there was a span of 3 bases. CDR3 sequence reads: CASSVAEETQYF. The CDR3 nucleotides read TGTGCCAGCAGCGTAGCTGAAGAGACCCAGTACTTC. Supplemented by reference TRBV9 and TRBJ2-5, the full variable domain reads DSGVTQTPKHLITATGQRVTLRCSPRSGDLSVYWYQQSLDQGLQFLIQYYNGEERAKGNILERFSAQQFPDLHSELNLSSLELGDSALYFCASSVAEETQYFGPGTRLLVL.

The V call is TRBV4-2, the J call TRBJ2-1; 7 nucleotides align to TRBD2. Trimming at V came to 0 bases and at J to 5 bases, leaving 10 bases not matched to a gene. Germline CDR1 and CDR2: LGHNA and YNFKEQ. CDR3 length equals 17 residues. The CDR3 sequence is CASSQESETSFDNEQFF. The CDR3 DNA sequence: TGTGCCAGCAGCCAAGAATCCGAGACTAGCTTTGACAATGAGCAGTTCTTC.

The V call is TRBV27, the J call TRBJ1-5; no clear D gene. Per germline, CDR1 MNHEY and CDR2 SMNVEV (reference sequence). The V end was cut by 2 bases, the J end by 6 bases, with 17 bases between. The CDR3 spans 16 residues. CDR3 region: CASSLTGSRISQPQHF. The CDR3, as DNA: TGTGCCAGCAGTTTAACGGGGAGCCGGATAAGTCAGCCCCAGCATTTT.

DNA of the CDR3: TGCGCCAGCAGCCCAGACAATTCTGGAAACACCATATATTTT. Translated, it gives CASSPDNSGNTIYF. The rearrangement joins TRBV5-1 to TRBJ1-3; D is undetermined. The CDR3 is made up of 14 amino acids. Per the germline V gene, CDR1 is SGHRS and CDR2 is YFSETQ. With 4 bases removed from V and 1 base from J, the gap between germline ends came to 9 bases.

The J gene is TRBJ2-5, the V gene TRBV7-8; 12 bases map to TRBD1. The V gene's germline CDR1 is SGHVS and CDR2 FQNEAQ. J lost 3 bases, V lost 5 bases, and 4 bases had no gene match. The CDR3 length is 15 residues. CDR3 sequence reads: CASSGGTGGKETQYF. CDR3 sequence (DNA): TGTGCCAGCAGCGGGGGGACAGGGGGCAAAGAGACCCAGTACTTC.

The chain has TRBV9 and TRBJ1-4; D is undetermined. Per the germline V gene, CDR1 is SGDLS and CDR2 is YYNGEE. Trimming pared 4 bases from V and 5 bases from J, leaving 12 bases between. The length of the CDR3 is 14 residues. CDR3 amino acids: CASSSSGRNEKLFF. CDR3 DNA sequence: TGTGCCAGCAGCTCTTCCGGCAGGAATGAAAAACTGTTTTTT.